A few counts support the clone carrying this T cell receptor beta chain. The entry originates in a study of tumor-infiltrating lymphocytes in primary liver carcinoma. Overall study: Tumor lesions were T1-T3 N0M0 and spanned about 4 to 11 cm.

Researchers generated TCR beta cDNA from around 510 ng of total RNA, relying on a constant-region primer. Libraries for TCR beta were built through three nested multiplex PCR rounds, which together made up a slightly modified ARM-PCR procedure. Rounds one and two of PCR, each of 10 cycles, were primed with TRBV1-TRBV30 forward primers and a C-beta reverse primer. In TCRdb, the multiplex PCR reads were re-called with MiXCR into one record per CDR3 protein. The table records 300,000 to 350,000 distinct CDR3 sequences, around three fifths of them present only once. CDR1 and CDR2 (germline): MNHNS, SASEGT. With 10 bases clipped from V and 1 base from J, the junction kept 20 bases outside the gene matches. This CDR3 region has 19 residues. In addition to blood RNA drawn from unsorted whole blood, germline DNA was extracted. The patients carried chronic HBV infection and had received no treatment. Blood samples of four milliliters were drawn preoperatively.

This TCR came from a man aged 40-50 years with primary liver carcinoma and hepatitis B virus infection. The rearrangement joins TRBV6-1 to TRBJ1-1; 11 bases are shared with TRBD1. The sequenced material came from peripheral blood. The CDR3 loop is CATGTPGQGVGLRNTEAFF. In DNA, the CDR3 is TGTGCCACCGGGACCCCGGGACAGGGGGTTGGGTTACGGAACACTGAAGCTTTCTTT.